This TCR beta chain was identified during a study of regulatory T cells in long-lasting Graves disease. Findings and caveats of the study: Having only a small sample size may have limited accuracy. The study found TRBV28, TRBJ1-2 and TRBJ2-5 favored in persistent disease. Lower TCR diversity was seen in persistent Graves' patients than in newly diagnosed ones.

Time point of the sample: persistent/refractory GD, antithyroid drugs over 5 years with positive TRAb. PBMC-extracted RNA yielded the TCR library. In building TCR beta libraries, iRepertoire HTBI primers were used together with Arm-PCR of CDR3 regions. A single record per CDR3 protein comes from TCRdb applying MiXCR to the multiplex PCR reads. The sample yields around 500,000 distinct CDR3 sequences, 20% to 25% seen once. This CDR3 contains 13 residues. Germline V gene data show CDR1 as MGHRA and CDR2 as YSYEKL. This clonotype was counted at least ten times. Its antigen remains unknown. Compared with germline, one end of the junction differs, possibly owing to a read error.

This specimen consisted of peripheral blood mononuclear cells (PBMCs), obtained when the disease was refractory, from a patient treated with antithyroid drugs. The chain uses TRBV4-1 and TRBJ1-1; a possible D gene is TRBD1 (5 bases). This TCR came from a female donor with Graves disease. In nucleotides, the CDR3 is TGTGCCAGCAGTCAAGACAGAAACACTGAAGCTTTCTTT. This translates into CASSQDRNTEAFF.